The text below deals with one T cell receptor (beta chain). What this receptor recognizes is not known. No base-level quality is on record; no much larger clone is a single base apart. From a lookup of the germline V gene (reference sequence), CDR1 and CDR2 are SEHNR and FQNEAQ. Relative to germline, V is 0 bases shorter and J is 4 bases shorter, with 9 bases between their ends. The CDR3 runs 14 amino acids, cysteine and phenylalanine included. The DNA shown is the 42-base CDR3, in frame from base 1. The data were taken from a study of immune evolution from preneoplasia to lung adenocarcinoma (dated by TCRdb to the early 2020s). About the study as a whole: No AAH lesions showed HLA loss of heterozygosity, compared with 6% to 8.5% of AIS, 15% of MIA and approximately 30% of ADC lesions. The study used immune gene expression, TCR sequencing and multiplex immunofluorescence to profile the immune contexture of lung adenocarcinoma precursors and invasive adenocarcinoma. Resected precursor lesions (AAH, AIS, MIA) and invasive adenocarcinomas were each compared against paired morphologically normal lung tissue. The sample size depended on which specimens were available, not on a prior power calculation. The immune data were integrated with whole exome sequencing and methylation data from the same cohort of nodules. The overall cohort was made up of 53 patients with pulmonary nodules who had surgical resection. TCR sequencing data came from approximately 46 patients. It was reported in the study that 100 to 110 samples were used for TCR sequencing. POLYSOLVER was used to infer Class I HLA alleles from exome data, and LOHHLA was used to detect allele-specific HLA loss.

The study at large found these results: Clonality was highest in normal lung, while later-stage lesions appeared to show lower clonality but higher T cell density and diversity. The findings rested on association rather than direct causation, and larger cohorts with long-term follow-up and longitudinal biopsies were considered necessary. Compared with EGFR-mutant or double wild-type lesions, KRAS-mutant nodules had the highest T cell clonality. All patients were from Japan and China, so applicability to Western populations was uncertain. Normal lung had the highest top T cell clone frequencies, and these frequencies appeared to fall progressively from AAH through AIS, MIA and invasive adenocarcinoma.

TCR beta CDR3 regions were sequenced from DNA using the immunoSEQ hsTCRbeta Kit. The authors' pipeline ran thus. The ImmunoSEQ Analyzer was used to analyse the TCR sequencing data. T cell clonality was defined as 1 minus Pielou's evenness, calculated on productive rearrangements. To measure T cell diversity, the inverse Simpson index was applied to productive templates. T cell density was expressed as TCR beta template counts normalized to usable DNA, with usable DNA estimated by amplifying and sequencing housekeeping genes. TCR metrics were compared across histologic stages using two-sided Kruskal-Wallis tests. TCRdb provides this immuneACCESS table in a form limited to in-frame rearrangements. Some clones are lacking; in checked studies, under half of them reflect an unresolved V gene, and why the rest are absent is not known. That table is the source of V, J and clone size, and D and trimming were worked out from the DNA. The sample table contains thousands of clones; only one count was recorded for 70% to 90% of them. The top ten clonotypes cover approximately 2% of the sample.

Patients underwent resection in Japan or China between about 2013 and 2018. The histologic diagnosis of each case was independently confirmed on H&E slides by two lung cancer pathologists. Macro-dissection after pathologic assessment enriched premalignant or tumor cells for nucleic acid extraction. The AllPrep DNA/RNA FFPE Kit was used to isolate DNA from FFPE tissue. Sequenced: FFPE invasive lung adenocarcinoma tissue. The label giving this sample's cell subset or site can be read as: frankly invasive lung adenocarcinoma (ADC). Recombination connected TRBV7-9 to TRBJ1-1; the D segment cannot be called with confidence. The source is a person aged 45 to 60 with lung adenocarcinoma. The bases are TGTGCCAGCAGCTTAGCGGTGAGCGGCACTGAAGCTTTCTTT. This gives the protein CASSLAVSGTEAFF.